Reported below is one T cell receptor beta chain. Its cognate antigen is unknown. This sample was included in a study of cytomegalovirus exposure and HLA in healthy donors. Study-level points and caveats: As a later analysis showed, a missense DCLRE1C variant was linked to trimming of TCR beta V- and J-genes. With further analysis later on, most CMV-associated TCR beta chains appeared HLA-restricted.

CDR1 and CDR2 (germline): LGHNA, YNFKEQ. V gave up 1 base and J gave up 5 bases; unmatched junction bases: 12. The CDR3 has 17 amino acids. Primers: 60 Vbeta forward and 13 Jbeta reverse. Assay used: immunoSEQ multiplex PCR; TCRdb lists only in-frame clones, some missing. This sample carries roughly 170,000 clones, approximately 77% of them seen once, and the ten largest clones take roughly 1.5%. The chain has TRBV4-2 and TRBJ2-3; 7 positions agree with TRBD2. The source material was PBMCs. This clonotype was sampled from a male donor in good health and CMV-seronegative. The CDR3 loop is CASSQARARELIDTQYF. The CDR3 DNA sequence: TGTGCCAGCAGCCAAGCCCGGGCGCGGGAGTTGATAGATACGCAGTATTTT.